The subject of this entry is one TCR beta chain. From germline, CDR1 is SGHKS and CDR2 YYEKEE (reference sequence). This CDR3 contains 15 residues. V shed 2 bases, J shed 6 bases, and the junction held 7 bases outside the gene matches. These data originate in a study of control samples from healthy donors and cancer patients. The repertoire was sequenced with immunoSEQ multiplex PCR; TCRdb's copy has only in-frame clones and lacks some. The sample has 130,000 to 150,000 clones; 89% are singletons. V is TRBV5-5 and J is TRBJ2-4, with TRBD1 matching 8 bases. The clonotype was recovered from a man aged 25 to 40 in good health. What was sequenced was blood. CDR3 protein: CASSFSTGAGNIQYF. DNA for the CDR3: TGTGCCAGCAGCTTTTCGACAGGGGCGGGAAACATTCAGTACTTC.